Below, 25 T cell receptor beta chains from the same sample are listed, as sequenced in a study of patients and donors after allogeneic stem cell transplantation. A single record per CDR3 protein comes from TCRdb applying MiXCR to the RT-PCR reads. Among 200,000 to 250,000 distinct CDR3 sequences listed, 35% to 45% were seen once. The sample was blood, either unsorted or a sorted T cell fraction (not recorded which). The source of these receptors is a human donor who was either an allogeneic HSCT recipient or a stem cell or donor lymphocyte infusion donor (not recorded which). It is not recorded whose cells these are; they may come from a transplant donor.

This clonotype was seen a handful of times. The chain joins TRBV27 to TRBJ1-4; TRBD1 matches at 9 bases. CDR3 length: 15 residues. The trim removed 5 bases at V and 8 bases at J, leaving 9 bases unmatched. The germline CDR1 and CDR2 sequences are MNHEY and SMNVEV (reference sequence). The CDR3 region has the DNA TGTGCCAGCAGTCGTAAACAGGGGGCGCGAGAAAAACTGTTTTTT. Translating it yields CASSRKQGAREKLFF.

This clonotype has at least ten counts. V is TRBV24-1 and J is TRBJ1-2; weak D call: TRBD1 (5 bases). Trimming shortened V by 3 bases and J by 2 bases, and 6 bases separated the two germline ends. CDR3 length: 13 residues. Germline-derived CDR1 and CDR2 are KGHDR and SFDVKD. The CDR3 is CATSDDSNYGYTF. In DNA form, the CDR3 reads TGTGCCACCAGTGATGACAGCAACTATGGCTACACCTTC.

This clonotype has more than one count but fewer than ten. The chain is built from TRBV20-1 and TRBJ1-4, with TRBD1 as a possible D gene (6 bases). This CDR3 region has 16 residues. V was trimmed by 0 bases and J by 6 bases, leaving 17 bases between them. Germline CDR1 is DFQATT and CDR2 is SNEGSKA (reference sequence). The CDR3 here is CSARDQGTPRDEKLFF. For the CDR3, the DNA is TGCAGTGCTAGAGATCAGGGGACACCGCGGGATGAAAAACTGTTTTTT.

The chain has TRBV5-1 and TRBJ2-2, with D tentatively TRBD1 (6 bases). Looked up from germline, CDR1 is SGHRS and CDR2 is YFSETQ. CDR3 length: 14 residues. Trimming took 5 bases from V and 0 from J, leaving 8 bases between them. The CDR3 loop is CASRGQTNTGELFF. In DNA form, the CDR3 reads TGCGCCAGCAGAGGACAGACGAACACCGGGGAGCTGTTTTTT.

The rearrangement links TRBV11-3 to TRBJ2-1; either TRBD1 or TRBD2 may supply D (5 bases each). CDR3 size: 13 residues. Germline CDR1 is SGHNT and CDR2 is YENEEA. V lost 4 bases to trimming and J lost 9 bases, with 13 bases between them. The CDR3 here is CASSSRGRTEQFF. DNA for the CDR3: TGTGCCAGCAGCTCCCGGGGACGGACTGAGCAGTTCTTC.

As regards this clonotype: One end of the junction varies from germline; a read error may be responsible. V is TRBV5-1 and J is TRBJ1-2; 7 bases are a match to TRBD1. CDR1 is SGHRS, CDR2 YFSETQ, per germline. The CDR3 extends over 15 amino acids. CDR3 nucleotides: TGCGCCAGCAGTTTGGCTACCGGGACAGCCTATGGCTACACCTTC. This codes for CASSLATGTAYGYTF.

This rearrangement joins TRBV9 to TRBJ1-6, with a possible D match to TRBD1 (5 bases). V gave up 0 bases and J gave up 10 bases, with 5 bases separating them. Germline CDR1 reads SGDLS; CDR2 reads YYNGEE. This CDR3 region has 12 residues. The CDR3 spells CASSVGGSPLHF. The CDR3 DNA is TGTGCCAGCAGCGTAGGGGGGTCACCCCTCCACTTT. Variable domain in full (rest from reference TRBV9 and TRBJ1-6): DSGVTQTPKHLITATGQRVTLRCSPRSGDLSVYWYQQSLDQGLQFLIQYYNGEERAKGNILERFSAQQFPDLHSELNLSSLELGDSALYFCASSVGGSPLHFGNGTRLTVT.

This clonotype has only a few counts. V gene TRBV20-1 combines with J gene TRBJ1-2; 10 bases line up with TRBD1. The V gene end was trimmed by 2 bases and the J gene end by 6 bases; junction bases not matched to a gene: 9. The CDR3 runs to 15 residues. Germline-derived CDR1 and CDR2 are DFQATT and SNEGSKA (reference sequence). In DNA form, the CDR3 reads TGCAGTGCTAGACAGGTCGGACAGGGGGTTCATGGCTACACCTTC. This codes for CSARQVGQGVHGYTF.

This chain links TRBV6-2 or TRBV6-3 with TRBJ1-5; 7 bases map to TRBD1. The CDR3 loop spans 12 amino acids. The V gene's germline CDR1 is MNHEY and CDR2 SVGEGT. Trimming removed 10 bases from V and 8 bases from J; junction bases left unmatched: 8. The CDR3 loop reads CATADRRKPQHF. DNA of the CDR3: TGTGCCACCGCGGACAGGCGTAAGCCCCAGCATTTT.

The chain combines TRBV5-1 with TRBJ1-6, with D possibly being TRBD1 (5 bases). V was shortened by 4 bases and J by 6 bases, with 14 bases between the two germline ends. CDR1 and CDR2 (germline): SGHRS, YFSETQ. The CDR3 contains 15 residues. CDR3 sequence: CASSHYQGGNSPLHF. The CDR3 DNA reads TGCGCCAGCAGCCACTATCAGGGCGGTAATTCACCCCTCCACTTT.

This clonotype was seen a few times. V is TRBV7-9 and J is TRBJ1-1, with TRBD1 as a possible D gene (5 bases). The CDR3 contains 14 residues. CDR1 and CDR2 from the germline V gene are SEHNR and FQNEAQ (reference sequence). The V gene lost 5 bases and the J gene lost 6 bases, with 16 bases spanning the gap. The CDR3 reads CASSPRGGDAEAFF. CDR3 sequence (DNA): TGTGCCAGCAGCCCCCGGGGGGGAGACGCTGAAGCTTTCTTT.

DNA for the CDR3: TGTGCCAGCAGTTACGCGGGACCAACCGGGGAGCTGTTTTTT. This encodes CASSYAGPTGELFF. The J gene is TRBJ2-2, the V gene TRBV6-5; D is perhaps TRBD2 (6 bases). The V end lost 2 bases, the J end lost 5 bases, and 9 bases lay between the germline ends. CDR3 length: 14 amino acids. Germline CDR1 MNHEY, CDR2 SVGAGI.

The chain is built from TRBV5-6 and TRBJ1-1; D is perhaps TRBD1 (5 bases). This CDR3 is built from 14 residues. In germline, CDR1 is SGHDT, CDR2 YYEEEE. The V end lost 6 bases, the J end lost 0 bases, and 12 bases lay between the germline ends. The CDR3 sequence is CASTIRGMNTEAFF. CDR3 in DNA: TGTGCCAGCACAATACGGGGGATGAACACTGAAGCTTTCTTT.

CDR3 DNA sequence: TGCGCCAGCAGCTCCCCAGAGACCCAGTACTTC. Encoded protein: CASSSPETQYF. This chain uses TRBV5-1 with TRBJ2-5; D gene unclear. The V gene's germline CDR1 is SGHRS and CDR2 YFSETQ. The V end was cut by 3 bases, the J end by 4 bases, with 4 bases between. There are 11 residues in the CDR3.

The chain recombines TRBV2 with TRBJ1-5, with TRBD1 identical over 8 bases. The length of the CDR3 is 15 residues. The V gene end was trimmed by 7 bases and the J gene end by 4 bases; junction bases not matched to a gene: 9. CDR1 and CDR2 (germline): SNHLY, FYNNEI. The CDR3 loop is CASTPDRAMNQPQHF. CDR3 DNA sequence: TGTGCCAGCACCCCGGACAGGGCCATGAATCAGCCCCAGCATTTT.

This clonotype turned up a few times. The CDR3 spells CSASREGTHTEAFF. CDR3 nucleotide sequence: TGCAGTGCTAGCCGGGAGGGGACCCACACTGAAGCTTTCTTT. The chain recombines TRBV20-1 with TRBJ1-1; tentative D call: TRBD1 (5 bases). Per germline, CDR1 DFQATT and CDR2 SNEGSKA (reference sequence). The V end was cut by 3 bases, the J end by 3 bases, with 14 bases between. The CDR3 loop spans 14 amino acids.

V and J are TRBV11-2 and TRBJ1-6; 9 bases align to TRBD1. Germline V gives CDR1 SGHAT, CDR2 FQNNGV. J lost 10 bases, V lost 4 bases, and 5 bases had no gene match. The CDR3 is 14 amino acids. DNA of the CDR3: TGTGCCAGCAGCTGGGGACAGGGAGGGTCACCCCTCCACTTT. Translating gives CASSWGQGGSPLHF.

This clonotype was recorded a few times. The genes are TRBV10-1 and TRBJ1-2, with 8 bases lining up with TRBD1. Unmatched junction bases numbered 7, after V lost 5 bases and J lost 5 bases. CDR1 WNHNN and CDR2 SYGVQD come from the germline V gene (reference sequence). The CDR3 runs 14 residues. CDR3 nucleotides: TGCGCCAGCAGTCAGGGGGCGGTGAAATATGGCTACACCTTC. This gives the protein CASSQGAVKYGYTF.

The sample holds a few counts of this clonotype. The rearrangement uses TRBV12-3 or TRBV12-4 and TRBJ2-7; D is possibly TRBD1 or TRBD2 (5 bases each). The CDR3 consists of 14 residues. V lost 8 bases to trimming and J lost 3 bases, with 17 bases between them. CDR3 coding DNA: TGTGCCAGCGGATGGAATCCGGGGCGCTACGAGCAGTACTTC. This sequence encodes CASGWNPGRYEQYF.

The genes are TRBV5-1 and TRBJ2-7; D might be TRBD1 (6 bases). This CDR3 is 14 amino acids long. CDR1 SGHRS and CDR2 YFSETQ come from the germline V gene. V lost 0 bases, J lost 3 bases, and 10 bases lay in between. The CDR3 DNA sequence: TGCGCCAGCAGCTTGGTTCAAGGGGGCTACGAGCAGTACTTC. Protein: CASSLVQGGYEQYF.

This clonotype was detected once. The CDR3 loop reads CASSPTGMGNQPQHF. The CDR3 DNA reads as TGTGCCAGCAGCCCGACAGGGATGGGCAATCAGCCCCAGCATTTT. This sequence joins TRBV5-5 and TRBJ1-5; 7 nucleotides line up with TRBD1. The junction had 6 bases not matched to a gene; V was cut back by 4 bases and J by 2 bases. The V gene's germline CDR1 is SGHKS and CDR2 YYEKEE (reference sequence). The CDR3 is made up of 15 amino acids.

The chain is built from TRBV20-1 and TRBJ2-3, with 7 bases identical to TRBD2. This CDR3 has 16 amino acids. V gave up 6 bases and J gave up 2 bases; unmatched junction bases: 14. Germline CDR1 DFQATT, CDR2 SNEGSKA (reference sequence). Here the CDR3 reads CSAPQLRGLNTDTQYF. Here the CDR3 DNA reads TGCAGTGCCCCTCAGTTGCGGGGGTTAAACACAGATACGCAGTATTTT.

This clonotype appeared a few times. The chain uses TRBV15 and TRBJ1-5; D perhaps matches TRBD1 (5 bases). Germline V gene data show CDR1 as LNHNV and CDR2 as YYDKDF (reference sequence). The CDR3 is made up of 12 amino acids. V was trimmed by 6 bases and J by 7 bases, leaving 10 bases between them. The CDR3 is CATSLQAQPQHF. CDR3 sequence (DNA): TGTGCCACCAGTTTACAGGCCCAGCCCCAGCATTTT.

The V and J genes are TRBV5-1 and TRBJ1-4; a possible D gene is TRBD1 (5 bases). The V end was cut by 1 base, the J end by 5 bases, with 9 bases between. CDR1 is SGHRS and CDR2 is YFSETQ in the germline V gene. The CDR3 extends over 14 amino acids. The CDR3 sequence: CASSLRGPNEKLFF. The CDR3 nucleotides read TGCGCCAGCAGCTTGAGGGGCCCCAATGAAAAACTGTTTTTT. Using reference TRBV5-1 and TRBJ1-4 for the parts outside the CDR3, the full variable domain is KAGVTQTPRYLIKTRGQQVTLSCSPISGHRSVSWYQQTPGQGLQFLFEYFSETQRNKGNFPGRFSGRQFSNSRSEMNVSTLELGDSALYLCASSLRGPNEKLFFGSGTQLSVL.

This clonotype was detected once. The rearrangement links TRBV28 to TRBJ2-7, with 10 bases fitting TRBD1. Losses at the gene ends were 5 bases for V and 3 bases for J; bases not matched to a gene: 7. This CDR3 has 15 residues. The V gene's germline CDR1 is MDHEN and CDR2 SYDVKM. The CDR3, as DNA: TGTGCCAGCAGTCCTCCTGGGACAGGGGTCTACGAGCAGTACTTC. It yields the protein CASSPPGTGVYEQYF.